Listed here are 9 T cell receptor beta chains from one sample, sequenced in a study of early T cells in non-severe SARS-CoV-2 infection (dated by TCRdb to about 2021). The method was 5' RACE. Sequenced on a NextSeq 500. The public reads were run again by TCRdb, first through fastp at Q25 and then through MiXCR, and only productive beta chains were kept. Every CDR3 protein is listed once, alongside the most common genes and DNA of its rows. The sample contains over 80,000 distinct CDR3 sequences, 11% to 15% of them found a single time. Approximately 11% of the sample lies in the top ten. The source material was whole blood. These TCRs come from an adult who was a healthcare worker with PCR-confirmed SARS-CoV-2 infection or an uninfected control (not recorded which).

The CDR3 DNA is TGTGCCAGCAGCCCAGGACAGGGAGATCTGGATACGCAGTATTTT. As protein: CASSPGQGDLDTQYF. V is TRBV3-1 and J is TRBJ2-3, with TRBD1 identical over 8 bases. V gave up 4 bases and J gave up 6 bases; unmatched junction bases: 9. Germline V gene sequence: CDR1 LGHDT, CDR2 YNNKEL (reference sequence). The CDR3 spans 15 residues.

There are a few counts of this clonotype. The chain joins TRBV20-1 to TRBJ1-2; D not certain. Germline V lookup: CDR1 DFQATT, CDR2 SNEGSKA (reference sequence). The V and J ends lost 2 bases and 4 bases respectively, with 14 bases between them. The CDR3 consists of 14 residues. The CDR3 reads CSARPPVGLYGYTF. In DNA form, the CDR3 reads TGCAGTGCTAGACCACCAGTAGGACTCTATGGCTACACCTTC.

This clonotype was seen at least ten times. The chain has TRBV7-6 and TRBJ1-1; D possibly corresponds to TRBD1 (6 bases). The CDR3 totals 12 residues. Trimming cost V 5 bases and J 11 bases, with 15 bases left between them. CDR1 is SGHVS and CDR2 is FNYEAQ in the germline V gene. The CDR3 reads CASSPPGVPAFF. In DNA, the CDR3 is TGTGCCAGCAGCCCCCCAGGGGTTCCTGCTTTCTTT.

This clonotype was recorded at least ten times. The rearrangement uses TRBV7-3 and TRBJ1-3, with TRBD1 identical over 8 bases. The V gene's germline CDR1 is SGHTA and CDR2 FQGTGA. Germline trimming cut 4 bases from V and 0 bases from J; bases unmatched to any gene: 5. The CDR3 has 16 amino acids. CDR3 DNA: TGTGCCAGCAGCTCAGGACAGGGCTACTCTGGAAACACCATATATTTT. This sequence encodes CASSSGQGYSGNTIYF.

This clonotype was observed at least ten times. This rearrangement joins TRBV9 to TRBJ1-1; D gene ambiguous. CDR1 and CDR2 (germline): SGDLS, YYNGEE. The ends were cut back, 0 bases at V and 0 bases at J, with 6 bases in the middle. The CDR3 runs 14 residues. CDR3 coding DNA: TGTGCCAGCAGCGTAGCCCAGATGAACACTGAAGCTTTCTTT. This codes for CASSVAQMNTEAFF.

V usage is TRBV5-1 and J usage is TRBJ2-7, with a possible D match to TRBD1 (6 bases). The length of the CDR3 is 17 residues. Looked up from germline, CDR1 is SGHRS and CDR2 is YFSETQ. Trimming pared 0 bases from V and 4 bases from J, leaving 20 bases between. For the CDR3, the DNA is TGCGCCAGCAGCTTGGAAGGGTTACGGACAGCGTTTTACGAGCAGTACTTC. It encodes CASSLEGLRTAFYEQYF.

This clonotype was counted ten times or more. The chain joins TRBV6-6 to TRBJ1-6; D gene unclear. Germline CDR1 reads MNHNY; CDR2 reads SVGAGI (reference sequence). The CDR3 spans 14 residues. V gave up 5 bases and J gave up 10 bases, with 15 bases separating them. CDR3 coding DNA: TGTGCCAGCAGTCCTTCAGTCGGTCCGTCACCCCTCCACTTT. Protein product: CASSPSVGPSPLHF.

In its sample, this clonotype was seen a few times. The chain recombines TRBV7-9 with TRBJ1-4; D gene uncertain. This CDR3 comprises 16 residues. Trimming stripped 4 bases from V and 4 bases from J, with 16 bases between. The germline V gene encodes CDR1 SEHNR and CDR2 FQNEAQ (reference sequence). CDR3 bases: TGTGCCAGCAGCTCCCCGGGCTCGGCTTTTAATGAAAAACTGTTTTTT. Translating it yields CASSSPGSAFNEKLFF.

This clonotype has a handful of counts. V usage is TRBV18 and J usage is TRBJ2-7; tentatively, D is TRBD1 or TRBD2 (5 bases each). The CDR3 covers 15 residues. V was cut by 4 bases and J by 1 base, with 14 bases left in between. Per germline, CDR1 KGHSH and CDR2 LQKENI. The CDR3 DNA reads TGTGCCAGCTCACACCCCGGGACGGTGTCCTACGAGCAGTACTTC. Its translation is CASSHPGTVSYEQYF. Complete variable domain (other parts from reference TRBV18 and TRBJ2-7): NAGVMQNPRHLVRRRGQEARLRCSPMKGHSHVYWYRQLPEEGLKFMVYLQKENIIDESGMPKERFSAEFPKEGPSILRIQQVVRGDSAAYFCASSHPGTVSYEQYFGPGTRLTVT.